Following are 9 T cell receptor beta chains from one sample sequenced in a study of cytomegalovirus exposure and HLA in healthy donors. The PCR employed 60 Vbeta primers together with 13 Jbeta primers. TCRdb keeps only in-frame clones here, not all; method: immunoSEQ multiplex PCR. The repertoire includes roughly 98,000 clones, about four fifths of them detected once, and approximately 11% sits in the top ten. Specimen: PBMCs. The receptors derive from a man aged 18 to 29 in good health and CMV-seropositive.

This chain uses TRBV7-3 with TRBJ2-1, with a weak D call TRBD2 (5 bases). There are 14 residues in the CDR3. The V and J ends lost 5 bases and 5 bases respectively, with 13 bases between them. CDR1 is SGHTA and CDR2 is FQGTGA in the germline V gene. The CDR3 here is CASSNRPGNNEQFF. The CDR3 DNA sequence: TGTGCCAGCAGCAACCGACCCGGGAACAATGAGCAGTTCTTC.

The chain has TRBV4-1 and TRBJ1-1; D call uncertain. Germline V gives CDR1 MGHRA, CDR2 YSYEKL. The V gene lost 0 bases and the J gene lost 2 bases, with 4 bases spanning the gap. The CDR3 consists of 13 residues. The CDR3 here is CASSQDLNTEAFF. The CDR3 nucleotides read TGCGCCAGCAGCCAAGACCTAAACACTGAAGCTTTCTTT.

The V call is TRBV15, the J call TRBJ1-2; D gene unclear. This CDR3 region has 16 residues. Trimming pared 0 bases from V and 1 base from J, leaving 12 bases between. The V gene's germline CDR1 is LNHNV and CDR2 YYDKDF (reference sequence). In DNA, the CDR3 is TGTGCCACCAGCAGAGATAGAGGCAACAATAACTATGGCTACACCTTC. It encodes CATSRDRGNNNYGYTF.

This clone came up once. J is TRBJ2-6 and V is TRBV30; 8 bases align to TRBD1. In germline, CDR1 is GTSNPN, CDR2 SVGIG (reference sequence). V shed 3 bases, J shed 0 bases, and the junction held 10 bases outside the gene matches. The CDR3 runs 18 residues. The CDR3 nucleotides read TGTGCCTGGAGGACCTGGGACAGGCTAAGCTCTGGGGCCAACGTCCTGACTTTC. Amino acid sequence: CAWRTWDRLSSGANVLTF.

V is TRBV6-1 and J is TRBJ2-3, with 9 bases that match TRBD2. V was pared by 1 base and J by 4 bases, with 6 bases of the junction left unmatched. The CDR3 has 16 residues. The germline CDR1 and CDR2 sequences are MNHNS and SASEGT. The CDR3 region is CASSEVGGGAPDTQYF. In DNA form, the CDR3 reads TGTGCCAGCAGTGAAGTAGGCGGGGGGGCCCCAGATACGCAGTATTTT.

This clone was counted only a few times. The J gene is TRBJ2-6, the V gene TRBV6-1; 8 bases map to TRBD1. V lost 3 bases, J lost 4 bases, and 11 bases stayed unmatched. Germline V gene lookup returns CDR1 MNHNS and CDR2 SASEGT. The CDR3 is made up of 18 amino acids. The CDR3 sequence is CASSDRLLDRAGANVLTF. The DNA of the CDR3 is TGTGCCAGCAGTGATCGACTTTTGGACAGGGCCGGGGCCAACGTCCTGACTTTC.

J is TRBJ2-7 and V is TRBV9; TRBD2 aligns across 14 bases. The CDR3 is 14 residues long. Unmatched junction bases numbered 0, after V lost 2 bases and J lost 5 bases. Germline values: CDR1 SGDLS, CDR2 YYNGEE. This CDR3 is CASSVGLAGDEQYF. The CDR3 nucleotides are TGTGCCAGCAGCGTGGGACTAGCGGGGGACGAGCAGTACTTC. Full variable domain (missing parts from reference TRBV9 and TRBJ2-7): DSGVTQTPKHLITATGQRVTLRCSPRSGDLSVYWYQQSLDQGLQFLIQYYNGEERAKGNILERFSAQQFPDLHSELNLSSLELGDSALYFCASSVGLAGDEQYFGPGTRLTVT.

The chain couples TRBV12-5 to TRBJ2-7; TRBD1 matches at 10 bases. CDR1 is LGHNT, CDR2 FRNRAP, per germline. Losses at the gene ends were 6 bases for V and 3 bases for J; bases not matched to a gene: 11. CDR3 length: 16 amino acids. CDR3: CASGLPTGGLNYEQYF. The CDR3, as DNA: TGTGCTAGTGGGCTCCCGACAGGGGGCCTTAACTACGAGCAGTACTTC.

This chain uses TRBV5-1 with TRBJ2-4; the D gene is possibly TRBD2 (7 bases). Deletions cut 6 bases from V and 8 bases from J, with 24 bases between. This CDR3 has 16 amino acids. Germline assignment: CDR1 SGHRS and CDR2 YFSETQ. The CDR3 reads CASTAGWRGGRDIQYF. CDR3 bases: TGCGCCAGCACCGCGGGGTGGAGGGGGGGCAGGGACATTCAGTACTTC.